These 5 T cell receptor beta chains originate from one sample sequenced in a study of early T cells in non-severe SARS-CoV-2 infection. TCRdb re-analysed the 5' RACE reads in MiXCR, keeping a single row per CDR3 protein. The sample lists about 61,000 distinct CDR3 sequences; approximately 12% were seen once. The sample here was whole blood, taken at baseline. These receptors originate from an adult who was a healthcare worker with PCR-confirmed SARS-CoV-2 infection or an uninfected control (not recorded which). The donor label of this sample is uncertain.

The rearrangement links TRBV19 to TRBJ2-7; 8 bases align to TRBD1. The CDR3 contains 17 residues. Losses at the gene ends were 1 base for V and 0 bases for J; bases not matched to a gene: 8. CDR1 and CDR2 from the germline V gene are LNHDA and SQIVND (reference sequence). CDR3 sequence reads: CASSIGGYRGSSYEQYV. The CDR3, as DNA: TGTGCCAGTAGTATAGGAGGTTACAGGGGGAGCTCCTACGAGCAGTACGTC.

This clonotype has a handful of counts. J is TRBJ1-4 and V is TRBV7-6, with D maybe TRBD1 (5 bases). V shed 5 bases and J shed 6 bases, with 22 bases lying between them. The CDR3 has 17 amino acids. Germline loops: CDR1 SGHVS, CDR2 FNYEAQ. The DNA of the CDR3 is TGTGCCAGCAGCCATTTAGGAGACGGGACCTCTTATGAAAAACTGTTTTTT. Translating it yields CASSHLGDGTSYEKLFF.

This clonotype was found many times. The chain joins TRBV18 to TRBJ2-1; D ambiguous. Germline CDR1 is KGHSH and CDR2 is LQKENI. The CDR3 has 12 amino acids. V shed 8 bases and J shed 10 bases, with 15 bases lying between them. The CDR3 loop is CASTISLREQFF. The CDR3, as DNA: TGTGCCAGCACAATCTCTCTTAGAGAGCAGTTCTTC.

This chain links TRBV5-6 with TRBJ1-4; 9 positions match TRBD1. Germline values: CDR1 SGHDT, CDR2 YYEEEE. The CDR3 runs to 15 residues. The ends lost 4 bases at V and 6 bases at J; junction bases unmatched: 7. CDR3 sequence (DNA): TGTGCCAGCAGCGGCGGGACAGGGAGTTATGAAAAACTGTTTTTT. It specifies CASSGGTGSYEKLFF.

This clonotype has at least ten counts. The rearrangement links TRBV5-1 to TRBJ2-5; 14 bases are a match to TRBD2. The ends lost 1 base at V and 5 bases at J; junction bases unmatched: 7. Germline CDR1 and CDR2: SGHRS and YFSETQ. The CDR3 is made up of 17 amino acids. CDR3 coding DNA: TGCGCCAGCAGCTTGCAGACTAGCGGGGGGGCCCAGGAGACCCAGTACTTC. Amino acid sequence: CASSLQTSGGAQETQYF.